One T cell receptor (beta chain) is described in this entry. Produced via immunoSEQ multiplex PCR; TCRdb's table is partial and in-frame only. The sample gives around 160,000 clones, around four fifths of which show up once; about 3% is in the top ten. These data come from a study of blood T cell repertoires in COVID-19. The overall study: Samples taken during acute and convalescent COVID-19 were collected in the United States, Italy and Spain. The analysed material was cDNA or gDNA that came from T cells, B-cell-depleted T cells, or PBMCs.

The CDR3 totals 15 residues. The V end lost 4 bases, the J end lost 0 bases, and 13 bases lay between the germline ends. Looked up from germline, CDR1 is MDHEN and CDR2 is SYDVKM. The origin of this receptor is a woman in her 40s with active or convalescent COVID-19. Sequenced sample: peripheral blood. The genes are TRBV28 and TRBJ2-7; D is undetermined. The CDR3 DNA is TGTGCCAGCAGTTCCCCCGGTTCTAACTCCTACGAGCAGTACTTC. This encodes CASSSPGSNSYEQYF.